This T cell receptor (beta chain) is drawn from a study of shared clonotypes between healthy human individuals. Assay runs were performed at deep level. Measured with immunoSEQ multiplex PCR; TCRdb has only the in-frame clones, and not every one. This table holds just under 95,000 clones, 60% to 70% found once. CDR1 MDHEN and CDR2 SYDVKM come from the germline V gene. There are 16 residues in the CDR3. The germline V and J ends were trimmed by 2 bases and 4 bases, with 15 bases remaining between them. The sequenced sample was memory CD8+ T cells sorted from blood. Indicated subset: CD45RO+ cells pooled with CCR7-negative TemRA cells. The receptor was derived from a man aged 30 to 45 in good health. The chain couples TRBV28 to TRBJ1-5; tentatively, D is TRBD1 (6 bases). The CDR3 sequence: CASSLGLEGENQPQHF. The DNA of the CDR3 is TGTGCCAGCAGTTTAGGCCTGGAGGGGGAAAATCAGCCCCAGCATTTT.